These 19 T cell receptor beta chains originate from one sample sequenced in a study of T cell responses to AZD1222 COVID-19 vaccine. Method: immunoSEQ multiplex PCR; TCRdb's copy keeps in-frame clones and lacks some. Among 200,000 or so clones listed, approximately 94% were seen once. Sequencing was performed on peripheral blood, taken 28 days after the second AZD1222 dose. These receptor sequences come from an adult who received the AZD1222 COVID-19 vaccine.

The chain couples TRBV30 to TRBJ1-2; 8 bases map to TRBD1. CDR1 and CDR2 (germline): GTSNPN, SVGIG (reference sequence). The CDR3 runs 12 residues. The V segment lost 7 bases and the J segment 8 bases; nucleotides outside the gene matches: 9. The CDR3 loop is CASQLTGGGYTF. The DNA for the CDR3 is TGTGCCTCCCAACTCACAGGGGGAGGCTACACCTTC.

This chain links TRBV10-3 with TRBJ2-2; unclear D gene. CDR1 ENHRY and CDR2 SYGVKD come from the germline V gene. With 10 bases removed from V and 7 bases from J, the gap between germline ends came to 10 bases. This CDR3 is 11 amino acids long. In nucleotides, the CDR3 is TGTGCCAGTTTAACGGGCGGGGAGCTGTTTTTT. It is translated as CASLTGGELFF.

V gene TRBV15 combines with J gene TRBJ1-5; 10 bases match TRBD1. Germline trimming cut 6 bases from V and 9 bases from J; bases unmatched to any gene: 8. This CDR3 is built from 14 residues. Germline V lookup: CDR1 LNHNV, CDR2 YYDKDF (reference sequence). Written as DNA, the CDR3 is TGTGCCACCAGTAGGACAGGGGGTTCTGGGCCCCAGCATTTT. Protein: CATSRTGGSGPQHF.

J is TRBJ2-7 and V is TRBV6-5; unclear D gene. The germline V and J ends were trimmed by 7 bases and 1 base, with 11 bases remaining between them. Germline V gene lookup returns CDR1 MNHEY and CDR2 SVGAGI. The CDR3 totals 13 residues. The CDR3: CASKSTSSYEQYF. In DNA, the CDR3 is TGTGCCAGCAAATCGACATCATCCTACGAGCAGTACTTC.

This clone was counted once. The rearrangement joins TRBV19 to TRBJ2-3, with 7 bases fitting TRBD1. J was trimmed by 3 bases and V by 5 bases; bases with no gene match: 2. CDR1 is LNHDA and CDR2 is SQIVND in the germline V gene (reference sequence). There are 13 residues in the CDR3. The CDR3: CASSLTGTDTQYF. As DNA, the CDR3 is TGTGCCAGTAGTCTGACAGGGACAGATACGCAGTATTTT.

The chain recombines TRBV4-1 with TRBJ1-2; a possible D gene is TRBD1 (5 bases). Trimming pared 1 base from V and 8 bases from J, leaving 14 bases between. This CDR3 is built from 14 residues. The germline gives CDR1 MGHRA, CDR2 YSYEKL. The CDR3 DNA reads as TGCGCCAGCAGCCAAGGGGCGGGGACGCAAGGCTACACCTTC. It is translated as CASSQGAGTQGYTF.

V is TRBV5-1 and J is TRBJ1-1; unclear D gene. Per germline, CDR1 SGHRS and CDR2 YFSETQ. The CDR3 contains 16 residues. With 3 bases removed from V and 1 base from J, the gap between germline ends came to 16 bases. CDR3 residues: CASSYTNSNRNTEAFF. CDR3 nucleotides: TGCGCCAGCAGCTATACGAACAGTAATAGGAACACTGAAGCTTTCTTT.

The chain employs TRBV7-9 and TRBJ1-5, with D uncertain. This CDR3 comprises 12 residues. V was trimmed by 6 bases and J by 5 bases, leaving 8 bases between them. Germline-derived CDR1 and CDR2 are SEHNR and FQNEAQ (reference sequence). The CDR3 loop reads CASSLTYQPQHF. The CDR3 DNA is TGTGCCAGCAGTTTGACCTATCAGCCCCAGCATTTT.

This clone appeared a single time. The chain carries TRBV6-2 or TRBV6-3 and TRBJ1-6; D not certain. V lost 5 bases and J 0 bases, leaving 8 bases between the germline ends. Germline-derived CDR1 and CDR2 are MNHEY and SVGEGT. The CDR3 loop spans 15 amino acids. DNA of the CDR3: TGTGCCAGCAGTCCAACACACTCCTATAATTCACCCCTCCACTTT. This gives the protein CASSPTHSYNSPLHF.

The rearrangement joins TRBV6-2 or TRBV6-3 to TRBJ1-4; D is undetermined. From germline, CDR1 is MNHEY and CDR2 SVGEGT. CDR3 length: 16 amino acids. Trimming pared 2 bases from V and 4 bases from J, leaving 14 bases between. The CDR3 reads CASSYQTDRLNEKLFF. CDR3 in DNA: TGTGCCAGCAGTTACCAGACGGACCGGCTTAATGAAAAACTGTTTTTT.

The CDR3 here is CASQRGINQPQHF. For the CDR3, the DNA is TGTGCCAGTCAGAGGGGCATCAATCAGCCCCAGCATTTT. This rearrangement joins TRBV12-3 or TRBV12-4 to TRBJ1-5; the D gene is possibly TRBD1 (5 bases). This CDR3 has 13 residues. Between the trimmed V and J ends, which lost 9 bases and 3 bases, there was a span of 12 bases.

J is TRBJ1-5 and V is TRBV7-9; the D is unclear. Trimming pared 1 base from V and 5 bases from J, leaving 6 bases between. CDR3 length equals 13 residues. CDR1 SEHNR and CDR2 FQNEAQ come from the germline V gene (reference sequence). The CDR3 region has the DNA TGTGCCAGCAGCTTAGGGAGGGATCAGCCCCAGCATTTT. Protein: CASSLGRDQPQHF. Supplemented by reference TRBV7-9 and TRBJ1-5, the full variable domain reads DTGVSQNPRHKITKRGQNVTFRCDPISEHNRLYWYRQTLGQGPEFLTYFQNEAQLEKSRLLSDRFSAERPKGSFSTLEIQRTEQGDSAMYLCASSLGRDQPQHFGDGTRLSIL.

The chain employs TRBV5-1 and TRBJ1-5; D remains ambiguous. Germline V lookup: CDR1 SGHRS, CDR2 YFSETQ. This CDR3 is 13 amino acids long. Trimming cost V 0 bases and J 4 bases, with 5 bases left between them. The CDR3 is CASSLGQNQPQHF. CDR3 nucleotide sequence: TGCGCCAGCAGCTTGGGACAAAATCAGCCCCAGCATTTT.

The CDR3 nucleotides read TGTGCCAGCACCCGAGCAGTAGCCATCTCCTACGAGCAGTACTTC. It specifies CASTRAVAISYEQYF. The chain links TRBV6-5 to TRBJ2-7; D is unclear. The germline V gene encodes CDR1 MNHEY and CDR2 SVGAGI. The V and J ends lost 7 bases and 0 bases respectively, with 16 bases between them. The CDR3 is 15 residues long.

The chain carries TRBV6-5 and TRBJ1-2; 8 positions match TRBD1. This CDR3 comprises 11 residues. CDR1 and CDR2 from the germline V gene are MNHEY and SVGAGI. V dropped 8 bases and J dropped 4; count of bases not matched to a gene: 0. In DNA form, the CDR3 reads TGTGCCAGCGGGACAGGCTATGGCTACACCTTC. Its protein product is CASGTGYGYTF.

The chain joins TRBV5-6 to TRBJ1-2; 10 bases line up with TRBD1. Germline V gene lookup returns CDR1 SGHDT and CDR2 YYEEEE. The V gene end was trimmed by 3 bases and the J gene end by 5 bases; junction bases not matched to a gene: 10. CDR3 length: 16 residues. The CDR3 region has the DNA TGTGCCAGCAGCTATGGACCGGACAGGGGGGGTTATGGCTACACCTTC. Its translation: CASSYGPDRGGYGYTF. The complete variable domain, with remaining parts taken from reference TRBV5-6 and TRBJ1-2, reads DAGVTQSPTHLIKTRGQQVTLRCSPKSGHDTVSWYQQALGQGPQFIFQYYEEEERQRGNFPDRFSGHQFPNYSSELNVNALLLGDSALYLCASSYGPDRGGYGYTFGSGTRLTVV.

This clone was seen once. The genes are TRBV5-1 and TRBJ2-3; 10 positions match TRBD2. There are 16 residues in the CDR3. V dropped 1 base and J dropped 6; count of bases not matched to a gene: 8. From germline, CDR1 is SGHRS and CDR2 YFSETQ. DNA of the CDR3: TGCGCCAGCAGCTTGTCCCTAGCGGGGGCCGGGGATACGCAGTATTTT. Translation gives CASSLSLAGAGDTQYF.

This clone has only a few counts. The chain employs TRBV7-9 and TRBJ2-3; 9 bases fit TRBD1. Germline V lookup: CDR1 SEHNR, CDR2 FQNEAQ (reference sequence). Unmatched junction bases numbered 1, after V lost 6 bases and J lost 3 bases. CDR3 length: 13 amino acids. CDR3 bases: TGTGCCAGCAGTGACAGGGGGACAGATACGCAGTATTTT. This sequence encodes CASSDRGTDTQYF.

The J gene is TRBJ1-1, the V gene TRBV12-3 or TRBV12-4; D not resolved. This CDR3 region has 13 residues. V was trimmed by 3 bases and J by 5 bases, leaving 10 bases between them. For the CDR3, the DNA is TGTGCCAGCAGTTTCTTTCCGGAGACTGAAGCTTTCTTT. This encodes CASSFFPETEAFF.